These T cell receptor beta chains were read from a single sample in a study of beta chain features in type 1 diabetes. TCRdb keeps only in-frame clones here, not all; method: immunoSEQ multiplex PCR. The data contain about 160,000 clones, approximately 8.4% of them singletons. The sequenced material came from central memory CD4+ T cells from blood. These receptors were collected from a man between 18 and 35 years old with type 1 diabetes. CDR3s include the opening cysteine and the closing phenylalanine or tryptophan. The order of the fields is D gene, J gene, clone size, V gene, CDR3 protein, CDR3 DNA. The D gene is left open where the match is weak. The size field is filled for only some rows; it gives once, few, many or a size class.

D: TRBD1; J: TRBJ2-3; size: few; V: TRBV28; CDR3: CASSSGAGGKGTDTQYF; DNA: TGTGCCAGCAGTTCGGGCGCAGGGGGCAAGGGGACAGATACGCAGTATTTT
D: .; J: TRBJ2-2; size: .; V: TRBV19; CDR3: CASRSGGANTGELFF; DNA: TGTGCCAGTAGATCCGGCGGAGCGAACACCGGGGAGCTGTTTTTT
D: TRBD2; J: TRBJ2-7; size: few; V: TRBV18; CDR3: CASSPSGRDSEQYF; DNA: TGTGCCAGCTCACCAAGCGGGAGGGATTCCGAGCAGTACTTC
D: TRBD1; J: TRBJ2-7; size: few; V: TRBV9; CDR3: CASSVGQSTYEQYF; DNA: TGTGCCAGCAGCGTGGGACAGTCCACCTACGAGCAGTACTTC
D: TRBD1; J: TRBJ1-1; size: few; V: TRBV5-1; CDR3: CASSNDRGRDTEAFF; DNA: TGCGCCAGCAGCAATGACAGGGGCCGCGACACTGAAGCTTTCTTT
D: .; J: TRBJ2-5; size: few; V: TRBV7-2; CDR3: CASGRERGETQYF; DNA: TGTGCCAGCGGCCGGGAAAGGGGGGAGACCCAGTACTTC
D: .; J: TRBJ2-1; size: .; V: TRBV7-7; CDR3: CASSPGEIHEQFF; DNA: TGTGCCAGCAGCCCAGGGGAGATTCATGAGCAGTTCTTC
D: TRBD1; J: TRBJ2-7; size: .; V: TRBV6-1; CDR3: CASGDRGPYEQYF; DNA: TGTGCCAGTGGGGACAGGGGGCCCTACGAGCAGTACTTC
D: TRBD1; J: TRBJ1-5; size: few; V: TRBV7-9; CDR3: CASSLGGGQPQHF; DNA: TGTGCCAGCAGCTTAGGAGGGGGCCAGCCCCAGCATTTT
D: .; J: TRBJ2-3; size: once; V: TRBV7-2; CDR3: CASSPHSADTQYF; DNA: TGTGCCAGCAGCCCGCATAGTGCAGATACGCAGTATTTT
D: TRBD1; J: TRBJ2-7; size: many; V: TRBV29-1; CDR3: CSVSTGGGSYEQYF; DNA: TGCAGCGTTTCGACAGGGGGCGGCTCCTACGAGCAGTACTTC
D: TRBD2; J: TRBJ2-1; size: .; V: TRBV27; CDR3: CASSSSPYRTSGPIGNEQFF; DNA: TGTGCCAGCAGTTCATCTCCTTATCGGACTAGCGGACCGATAGGCAATGAGCAGTTCTTC
D: .; J: TRBJ2-5; size: .; V: TRBV15; CDR3: CATSRDLGGETQYF; DNA: TGTGCCACCAGCAGAGATCTGGGGGGAGAGACCCAGTACTTC
D: TRBD1; J: TRBJ1-1; size: .; V: TRBV5-1; CDR3: CASSLKGTGTNTEAFF; DNA: TGCGCCAGCAGCTTGAAAGGGACAGGAACGAACACTGAAGCTTTCTTT
D: TRBD2; J: TRBJ2-7; size: many; V: TRBV7-2; CDR3: CASSTPTPGTSQYF; DNA: TGTGCCAGCAGCACTCCTACCCCCGGGACTAGCCAGTACTTC
D: .; J: TRBJ2-3; size: few; V: TRBV7-2; CDR3: CASSLGLAEYF; DNA: TGTGCCAGCAGCTTAGGACTTGCGGAGTATTTT
D: .; J: TRBJ1-2; size: .; V: TRBV6-5; CDR3: CASSRDRHGYTF; DNA: TGTGCCAGCAGCCGCGACAGGCACGGCTACACCTTC
D: TRBD2; J: TRBJ2-5; size: .; V: TRBV15; CDR3: CATSRPKSGTSGRAFETQYF; DNA: TGTGCCACCAGCAGACCGAAATCCGGGACTAGCGGGAGGGCCTTTGAGACCCAGTACTTC
D: .; J: TRBJ1-2; size: many; V: TRBV7-2; CDR3: CASSLGSGDGYTF; DNA: TGTGCCAGCAGCTTAGGATCAGGGGATGGCTACACCTTC
D: .; J: TRBJ1-4; size: .; V: TRBV4-2; CDR3: CASSSKTVPNEKLFF; DNA: TGTGCCAGCAGCTCCAAGACAGTTCCTAATGAAAAACTGTTTTTT
D: .; J: TRBJ2-2; size: .; V: TRBV30; CDR3: CAWSNGDIYTGELFF; DNA: TGTGCCTGGAGTAACGGGGACATTTACACCGGGGAGCTGTTTTTT
D: .; J: TRBJ2-3; size: .; V: TRBV7-6; CDR3: CASSFRQSDTQYF; DNA: TGTGCCAGCAGCTTCCGACAGTCAGATACGCAGTATTTT
D: .; J: TRBJ1-1; size: few; V: TRBV29-1; CDR3: CSVDLGAFTEAFF; DNA: TGCAGCGTTGATCTGGGGGCGTTTACTGAAGCTTTCTTT
D: .; J: TRBJ2-6; size: few; V: TRBV19; CDR3: CASRTQVSGANVLTF; DNA: TGTGCCAGTAGGACACAGGTCTCTGGGGCCAACGTCCTGACTTTC
D: TRBD1; J: TRBJ2-7; size: many; V: TRBV10-3; CDR3: CATQPGQGIYEQYF; DNA: TGTGCCACACAACCGGGACAGGGTATCTACGAGCAGTACTTC
D: .; J: TRBJ2-5; size: few; V: TRBV25-1; CDR3: CASSESTAPETQYF; DNA: TGTGCCAGCAGTGAGTCGACTGCCCCAGAGACCCAGTACTTC
D: .; J: TRBJ2-4; size: many; V: TRBV30; CDR3: CAWSVMRQGNIQYF; DNA: TGTGCCTGGAGTGTAATGCGGCAGGGAAACATTCAGTACTTC
D: .; J: TRBJ2-6; size: .; V: TRBV30; CDR3: CAWSVGGSGANVLTF; DNA: TGTGCCTGGAGTGTAGGAGGCTCTGGGGCCAACGTCCTGACTTTC
D: .; J: TRBJ1-2; size: few; V: TRBV9; CDR3: CASSVTDRPYGYTF; DNA: TGTGCCAGCAGCGTAACAGACAGGCCCTATGGCTACACCTTC
D: .; J: TRBJ1-1; size: few; V: TRBV7-9; CDR3: CASSSHDTGYTEAFF; DNA: TGTGCCAGCAGCTCCCACGATACAGGGTACACTGAAGCTTTCTTT
D: .; J: TRBJ1-1; size: .; V: TRBV5-1; CDR3: CASSFTGTEAFF; DNA: TGCGCCAGCAGCTTTACAGGCACTGAAGCTTTCTTT
D: TRBD1; J: TRBJ2-7; size: .; V: TRBV18; CDR3: CASCRGQGYEQYF; DNA: TGTGCCAGCTGCCGGGGACAGGGCTACGAGCAGTACTTC
D: .; J: TRBJ2-7; size: .; V: TRBV7-2; CDR3: CASSLGSYYEQYF; DNA: TGTGCCAGCAGCTTGGGCAGTTACTACGAGCAGTACTTC
D: TRBD2; J: TRBJ2-1; size: few; V: TRBV7-9; CDR3: CASSLLAGDEQFF; DNA: TGTGCCAGCAGCTTACTAGCGGGTGATGAGCAGTTCTTC
D: TRBD1; J: TRBJ1-6; size: few; V: TRBV19; CDR3: CASSQQGSSPLHF; DNA: TGTGCCAGTAGTCAACAGGGGTCTTCACCCCTCCACTTT
D: .; J: TRBJ1-3; size: .; V: TRBV9; CDR3: CASSADQGSGNTIYF; DNA: TGTGCCAGCAGCGCCGACCAGGGCTCTGGAAACACCATATATTTT
D: .; J: TRBJ1-2; size: many; V: TRBV6-5; CDR3: CASSYSYGNYGYTF; DNA: TGTGCCAGCAGTTACTCCTACGGTAACTATGGCTACACCTTC
D: TRBD1; J: TRBJ1-1; size: few; V: TRBV29-1; CDR3: CSVEDRTNTEAFF; DNA: TGCAGCGTTGAGGACAGGACCAACACTGAAGCTTTCTTT
D: TRBD1; J: TRBJ1-4; size: few; V: TRBV23-1; CDR3: CASSQGNRGDRGEKLFF; DNA: TGCGCCAGCAGTCAAGGAAACCGTGGGGACAGGGGCGAAAAACTGTTTTTT
D: .; J: TRBJ1-3; size: few; V: TRBV9; CDR3: CASSVTGASGNTIYF; DNA: TGTGCCAGCAGCGTAACCGGAGCCTCTGGAAACACCATATATTTT
D: TRBD1; J: TRBJ1-6; size: few; V: TRBV6-6; CDR3: CASSQNRGPDSPLHF; DNA: TGTGCCAGCAGCCAAAACAGGGGGCCAGATTCACCCCTCCACTTT
D: TRBD1; J: TRBJ1-1; size: few; V: TRBV30; CDR3: CAWSKKGQGATEAFF; DNA: TGTGCCTGGAGTAAAAAGGGACAGGGGGCCACTGAAGCTTTCTTT
D: .; J: TRBJ2-3; size: .; V: TRBV30; CDR3: CAWSVSAGMNTQYF; DNA: TGTGCCTGGAGTGTTTCGGCAGGCATGAATACGCAGTATTTT
D: TRBD2; J: TRBJ2-1; size: .; V: TRBV5-1; CDR3: CASSFLAGENEQFF; DNA: TGCGCCAGCAGCTTCCTAGCGGGAGAGAATGAGCAGTTCTTC
D: .; J: TRBJ1-5; size: .; V: TRBV10-3; CDR3: CAISATGGGNQPQHF; DNA: TGTGCCATCAGCGCGACTGGCGGGGGCAATCAGCCCCAGCATTTT
D: .; J: TRBJ1-4; size: .; V: TRBV5-1; CDR3: CASSLGTLGANEKLFF; DNA: TGCGCCAGCAGCTTGGGGACTTTGGGAGCTAATGAAAAACTGTTTTTT